The 20 T cell receptor beta chains below were found in one sample sequenced in a study of T cells in Graves' hyperthyroidism and ophthalmopathy. The source material, RNA transcripts, was used to amplify TCR beta CDR3 regions. In the first-round RT-PCR of the TCR CDR3, the HTBI primer set was used. A single record per CDR3 protein comes from TCRdb applying MiXCR to the multiplex PCR reads. Among 160,000 or so distinct CDR3 sequences listed, roughly 10% were seen once. Sequences were obtained from blood. The source is a woman aged 18-29 years with Graves' hyperthyroidism that later progressed to Graves' ophthalmopathy.

This clonotype was observed at least ten times. The chain joins TRBV28 to TRBJ2-7; 14 bases are a match to TRBD2. The CDR3 loop spans 19 amino acids. From germline, CDR1 is MDHEN and CDR2 SYDVKM. J gave up 5 bases and V 3 bases, and 15 bases lay outside the gene matches. The CDR3 spells CASSFNSPGTSGSKHEQYF. Here the CDR3 DNA reads TGTGCCAGCAGTTTCAATTCCCCAGGGACTAGCGGGAGTAAACACGAGCAGTACTTC. Drawing the rest from reference TRBV28 and TRBJ2-7, the complete variable domain is DVKVTQSSRYLVKRTGEKVFLECVQDMDHENMFWYRQDPGLGLRLIYFSYDVKMKEKGDIPEGYSVSREKKERFSLILESASTNQTSMYLCASSFNSPGTSGSKHEQYFGPGTRLTVT.

This clonotype was detected ten times or more. This chain joins TRBV4-2 and TRBJ2-7; the D is unclear. CDR1 is LGHNA, CDR2 YNFKEQ, per germline. The V end lost 0 bases, the J end lost 2 bases, and 8 bases lay between the germline ends. The CDR3 consists of 14 residues. The CDR3 region is CASSQDLLAYEQYF. The DNA of the CDR3 is TGTGCCAGCAGCCAAGACCTCCTAGCCTACGAGCAGTACTTC.

This clonotype occurred many times. The DNA for the CDR3 is TGCGCCAGCAGTACGATCGACGCCAATCAGCCCCAGCATTTT. As protein: CASSTIDANQPQHF. The genes are TRBV4-1 and TRBJ1-5; D ambiguous. CDR1 is MGHRA and CDR2 is YSYEKL in the germline V gene. Trimming removed 6 bases from V and 3 bases from J, with 12 bases in between. This CDR3 region has 14 residues.

The sample holds a few counts of this clonotype. The gene calls are TRBV19 and TRBJ2-6; D unresolved. This CDR3 has 16 amino acids. The germline CDR1 and CDR2 sequences are LNHDA and SQIVND (reference sequence). Deletions cut 5 bases from V and 2 bases from J, with 13 bases between. The CDR3 loop reads CASSFMGGTGANVLTF. CDR3 DNA: TGTGCCAGTAGTTTTATGGGCGGTACTGGGGCCAACGTCCTGACTTTC.

This clonotype was picked up many times. This chain connects TRBV12-3 or TRBV12-4 to TRBJ1-1; D is uncertain. Trimming stripped 0 bases from V and 6 bases from J, with 8 bases between. The length of the CDR3 is 13 residues. CDR3 sequence (DNA): TGTGCCAGCAGTTTAGCGCCCGGGTCTGAAGCTTTCTTT. This sequence encodes CASSLAPGSEAFF.

This clonotype came up a few times. The chain employs TRBV19 and TRBJ2-7; 10 bases are shared with TRBD2. This CDR3 is 15 amino acids long. Germline CDR1 and CDR2: LNHDA and SQIVND (reference sequence). The V gene end was trimmed by 5 bases and the J gene end by 2 bases; junction bases not matched to a gene: 6. The CDR3 is CASSVLAGGPYEQYF. CDR3 nucleotides: TGTGCCAGTAGTGTTTTAGCGGGAGGACCCTACGAGCAGTACTTC.

The V call is TRBV3-1, the J call TRBJ1-2; 11 nucleotides line up with TRBD1. The V gene's germline CDR1 is LGHDT and CDR2 YNNKEL (reference sequence). This CDR3 has 16 residues. The V and J ends lost 4 bases and 4 bases, in that order; junction bases with no gene match: 8. This CDR3 reads CASSRDRGSGGYGYTF. The CDR3 coding sequence is TGTGCCAGCAGCCGGGACAGGGGGAGTGGGGGCTATGGCTACACCTTC.

There are a few counts of this clonotype. The chain is built from TRBV20-1 and TRBJ2-1, with 11 nucleotides matching TRBD2. The length of the CDR3 is 15 residues. CDR1 and CDR2 (germline): DFQATT, SNEGSKA (reference sequence). Losses at the gene ends were 5 bases for V and 5 bases for J; bases not matched to a gene: 8. As DNA, the CDR3 is TGCAGTGCTGAGACTAGCGGGGAGTCCCACAATGAGCAGTTCTTC. Its translation is CSAETSGESHNEQFF.

This clonotype was seen ten or more times. The rearrangement joins TRBV15 to TRBJ2-6; 8 bases align to TRBD2. This CDR3 has 21 amino acids. The V segment lost 2 bases and the J segment 0 bases; nucleotides outside the gene matches: 15. Germline V gene data show CDR1 as LNHNV and CDR2 as YYDKDF (reference sequence). CDR3 in DNA: TGTGCCACCAGCAGATTCGGTCTTAGCGGGGTTGATGGCTCTGGGGCCAACGTCCTGACTTTC. Residues: CATSRFGLSGVDGSGANVLTF. Filled out from reference TRBV15 and TRBJ2-6, the complete variable domain reads DAMVIQNPRYQVTQFGKPVTLSCSQTLNHNVMYWYQQKSSQAPKLLFHYYDKDFNNEADTPDNFQSRRPNTSFCFLDIRSPGLGDTAMYLCATSRFGLSGVDGSGANVLTFGAGSRLTVL.

This clonotype was counted ten times or more. This chain connects TRBV20-1 to TRBJ1-1, with D hard to call. The CDR3 loop spans 12 amino acids. V lost 3 bases, J lost 1 base, and 6 bases lay in between. The germline gives CDR1 DFQATT, CDR2 SNEGSKA (reference sequence). This CDR3 is CSARRGNTEAFF. The CDR3 DNA is TGCAGTGCTAGGCGGGGGAACACTGAAGCTTTCTTT.

This clonotype was recorded at least ten times. The rearrangement joins TRBV6-1 to TRBJ1-4, with TRBD1 matching 7 bases. Germline V gives CDR1 MNHNS, CDR2 SASEGT. This CDR3 spans 15 amino acids. The junction had 10 bases not matched to a gene; V was cut back by 8 bases and J by 4 bases. CDR3 sequence reads: CASRLDREINEKLFF. CDR3 bases: TGTGCCAGCCGCCTCGACAGGGAGATTAATGAAAAACTGTTTTTT.

There are many counts of this clonotype. J is TRBJ1-4 and V is TRBV19, with D hard to call. V was shortened by 7 bases and J by 7 bases, with 13 bases between the two germline ends. This CDR3 contains 13 residues. Germline CDR1 and CDR2: LNHDA and SQIVND (reference sequence). As DNA, the CDR3 is TGTGCCAGTACCCAACAGCGGAGTGAAAAACTGTTTTTT. Amino acid sequence: CASTQQRSEKLFF. Combining the CDR3 with reference TRBV19 and TRBJ1-4 gives the whole variable domain DGGITQSPKYLFRKEGQNVTLSCEQNLNHDAMYWYRQDPGQGLRLIYYSQIVNDFQKGDIAEGYSVSREKKESFPLTVTSAQKNPTAFYLCASTQQRSEKLFFGSGTQLSVL.

This clonotype was seen at least ten times. The chain joins TRBV24-1 to TRBJ1-1, with D unclear. V lost 0 bases and J 14 bases, leaving 12 bases between the germline ends. From germline, CDR1 is KGHDR and CDR2 SFDVKD. The CDR3 has 12 amino acids. The CDR3 DNA sequence: TGTGCCACCAGTGATTTGGCCCTCGGGATGTTCTTT. This translates into CATSDLALGMFF.

Comment on this clonotype: Just one base apart from a much larger clone, this may be a read error. Because it lacks the conserved phenylalanine or tryptophan at the end, this CDR3 is likely a read error. The V gene is TRBV11-3, the J gene TRBJ2-3, with 7 bases matching TRBD2. The germline V gene has CDR1 SGHNT and CDR2 YENEEA. CDR3 length equals 15 residues. Losses at the gene ends were 2 bases for V and 5 bases for J; bases not matched to a gene: 7. CDR3 amino acids: CASSLLGGSGDTQYL. In nucleotides, the CDR3 is TGTGCCAGCAGCTTACTCGGGGGGTCGGGAGATACGCAGTATCTT.

This clonotype was seen at least ten times. V and J are TRBV20-1 and TRBJ2-5; no clear D. Germline loops: CDR1 DFQATT, CDR2 SNEGSKA (reference sequence). The CDR3 runs 12 residues. The V and J ends lost 6 bases and 2 bases respectively, with 10 bases between them. The CDR3 DNA is TGCAGTGCGGTCAAAAGGCAAGAGACCCAGTACTTC. Encoded protein: CSAVKRQETQYF.

A few counts support this clonotype. The CDR3 DNA reads TGTGCCAGCAGCTTAAATACAGGGGGCTACTACAATGAGCAGTTCTTC. As protein: CASSLNTGGYYNEQFF. The genes are TRBV7-6 and TRBJ2-1; 9 bases fit TRBD1. Losses at the gene ends were 2 bases for V and 3 bases for J; bases not matched to a gene: 5. The V gene's germline CDR1 is SGHVS and CDR2 FNYEAQ. The CDR3 spans 16 residues.

A note on this clonotype: This clone may be a read error of a much larger clone one base away. This chain connects TRBV14 to TRBJ2-7; D may be TRBD1 (5 bases). Germline CDR1 is SGHDN and CDR2 is FVKESK. This CDR3 spans 15 amino acids. Deletions cut 5 bases from V and 4 bases from J, with 18 bases between. In DNA form, the CDR3 reads TGTGCCAGCAGCTTGTGGGGCCTCTGGCCTTACGAGCAGTACTTC. This codes for CASSLWGLWPYEQYF.

This clonotype turned up a few times. This chain uses TRBV5-4 with TRBJ2-3; D is ambiguous. Germline V gene lookup returns CDR1 SGHNT and CDR2 YYREEE (reference sequence). The germline V and J ends were trimmed by 0 bases and 2 bases, with 7 bases remaining between them. The CDR3 contains 14 residues. The CDR3: CASSLGGFTDTQYF. CDR3 nucleotides: TGTGCCAGCAGCTTGGGAGGTTTCACAGATACGCAGTATTTT.

This clonotype was found many times. J is TRBJ2-1 and V is TRBV11-2; 7 nucleotides match TRBD1. CDR1 SGHAT and CDR2 FQNNGV come from the germline V gene. The CDR3 covers 14 residues. V trimming: 1 base; J trimming: 7 bases; junction bases outside the gene matches: 4. The CDR3 loop reads CASSLGPRGNEQFF. The CDR3 DNA is TGTGCCAGCAGCTTAGGGCCCAGGGGGAATGAGCAGTTCTTC.

The V gene is TRBV7-8, the J gene TRBJ2-2; 10 nucleotides agree with TRBD2. CDR3 length: 16 amino acids. CDR1 and CDR2 from the germline V gene are SGHVS and FQNEAQ. J lost 7 bases, V lost 7 bases, and 12 bases had no gene match. CDR3 loop: CASKELAGDYDGELFF. CDR3 DNA sequence: TGTGCCAGCAAGGAGCTAGCGGGGGATTATGACGGGGAGCTGTTTTTT. Full variable domain (rest looked up from reference TRBV7-8 and TRBJ2-2): GAGVSQSPRYKVAKRGQDVALRCDPISGHVSLFWYQQALGQGPEFLTYFQNEAQLDKSGLPSDRFFAERPEGSVSTLKIQRTQQEDSAVYLCASKELAGDYDGELFFGEGSRLTVL.